What follows are 29 T cell receptor beta chains derived from one specimen sequenced in a study of spatial heterogeneity in lung cancer (dated by TCRdb to between 2018 and 2021). The meaning of the sample's time point label: sample taken at primary tumor resection. For TCR sequencing, whole RNA was extracted from tumor and nontumor lung tissue, or from cryopreserved PBMC samples, and no cell sorting was done. Library prep was done by 5' RACE. The sequencer listed for this sample is NextSeq 500. TCRdb redid the processing of the public reads, applying fastp at Q25 and MiXCR, and retained in-frame beta chains. CDR3 protein sequences are deduplicated, and each keeps its most common genes and DNA. In this sample the table shows about 39,000 distinct CDR3 sequences, approximately 5.5% of which occur a single time. Of the sample, 11% falls within the top ten clones. The sample was PBMCs, taken at surgery. The receptors come from a male donor with early-stage non-small cell lung cancer.

In this sample, this clonotype turned up many times. The chain joins TRBV7-2 to TRBJ1-5, with 8 bases that match TRBD1. Per the germline V gene, CDR1 is SGHTA and CDR2 is FQGNSA. The CDR3 runs to 14 residues. V shed 5 bases and J 6 bases; nucleotides not matched to a gene: 6. Here the CDR3 reads CASSSTGGGQPQHF. CDR3 coding DNA: TGTGCCAGCAGCAGCACAGGGGGAGGTCAGCCCCAGCATTTT.

This chain links TRBV20-1 with TRBJ2-5; TRBD2 matches 7 bases. With V trimmed by 5 bases and J by 4 bases, 4 bases remained unmatched. The CDR3 covers 12 residues. Germline V gene sequence: CDR1 DFQATT, CDR2 SNEGSKA (reference sequence). CDR3: CSAWEGRETQYF. In DNA, the CDR3 is TGCAGTGCTTGGGAGGGGAGAGAGACCCAGTACTTC.

This clonotype was found many times. The rearrangement links TRBV27 to TRBJ2-1; possibly TRBD1 or TRBD2 for D (5 bases each). Germline V lookup: CDR1 MNHEY, CDR2 SMNVEV (reference sequence). This CDR3 region has 17 residues. V shed 0 bases and J shed 9 bases, with 21 bases lying between them. Here the CDR3 DNA reads TGTGCCAGCAGTTTATCTGGCGTCAGGGACCGAAGAGGTGAGCAGTTCTTC. It yields the protein CASSLSGVRDRRGEQFF.

This clonotype has ten or more counts. The chain carries TRBV5-1 and TRBJ2-7; weak D call: TRBD1 (6 bases). V lost 3 bases and J 6 bases, leaving 10 bases between the germline ends. The CDR3 length is 12 residues. CDR1 and CDR2 (germline): SGHRS, YFSETQ. In nucleotides, the CDR3 is TGCGCCAGCAGCTCGCAGGGGTTCGAGCAGTACTTC. Translating it yields CASSSQGFEQYF.

This clonotype was detected ten times or more. The chain carries TRBV5-1 and TRBJ2-7; 7 bases agree with TRBD1. The junction had 6 bases not matched to a gene; V was cut back by 3 bases and J by 0 bases. This CDR3 has 15 amino acids. From germline, CDR1 is SGHRS and CDR2 YFSETQ. CDR3 sequence (DNA): TGCGCCAGCAGCTCCGGACAGGCTATCTCCTACGAGCAGTACTTC. This codes for CASSSGQAISYEQYF.

This clonotype came up a few times. This sequence joins TRBV6-5 and TRBJ1-3; D is undetermined. With 6 bases removed from V and 4 bases from J, the gap between germline ends came to 10 bases. This CDR3 comprises 13 residues. Germline V gene sequence: CDR1 MNHEY, CDR2 SVGAGI. CDR3 coding DNA: TGTGCCAGCAGGAGAGAACAGGGAAACACCATATATTTT. Amino acid sequence: CASRREQGNTIYF.

This clonotype was detected ten times or more. The gene calls are TRBV7-9 and TRBJ2-2; D unclear. In germline, CDR1 is SEHNR, CDR2 FQNEAQ (reference sequence). There are 14 residues in the CDR3. V gave up 5 bases and J gave up 6 bases, with 13 bases separating them. The CDR3, as DNA: TGTGCCAGCAGCCAACCCCCAGAGCCCGGGGAGCTGTTTTTT. The encoded protein is CASSQPPEPGELFF.

This chain's CDR3 is CASSSGGRKINEKLFF. CDR3 DNA: TGTGCCAGCAGTTCCGGGGGACGGAAGATTAATGAAAAACTGTTTTTT. The V and J genes are TRBV2 and TRBJ1-4; D may be TRBD1 (5 bases). The CDR3 sequence is 16 residues long. Germline V CDR1 and CDR2: SNHLY, FYNNEI. Trimming shortened V by 5 bases and J by 4 bases, and 17 bases separated the two germline ends.

This clonotype was counted between two and nine times. The CDR3 region is CASSLRGTGTDTQYF. The CDR3 nucleotides read TGTGCCAGCAGCTTGCGCGGGACAGGCACAGATACGCAGTATTTT. The gene calls are TRBV5-6 and TRBJ2-3, with D possibly being TRBD1 (7 bases). CDR3 length: 15 residues. The germline CDR1 and CDR2 sequences are SGHDT and YYEEEE. V lost 1 base and J 1 base, leaving 10 bases between the germline ends.

This clonotype is labeled as medium-sized (0.01 to 0.1%). The chain combines TRBV7-6 with TRBJ2-7, with D maybe TRBD1 (6 bases). Germline V CDR1 and CDR2: SGHVS, FNYEAQ. The CDR3 has 12 amino acids. V gave up 3 bases and J gave up 6 bases, with 9 bases separating them. The CDR3 DNA reads TGTGCCAGCAGCTTTCTGACAGGCGAGCAGTACTTC. Amino acids: CASSFLTGEQYF. Combining the CDR3 with reference TRBV7-6 and TRBJ2-7 gives the whole variable domain GAGVSQSPRYKVTKRGQDVALRCDPISGHVSLYWYRQALGQGPEFLTYFNYEAQQDKSGLPNDRFSAERPEGSISTLTIQRTEQRDSAMYRCASSFLTGEQYFGPGTRLTVT.

This clonotype was counted ten times or more. This rearrangement joins TRBV18 to TRBJ1-5, with D perhaps matching TRBD1 (5 bases). The CDR3 loop spans 14 amino acids. Germline V CDR1 and CDR2: KGHSH, LQKENI. V lost 3 bases and J lost 6, with 12 bases in between. CDR3 bases: TGTGCCAGCTCACCGGCAGGGAGCGGTCAGCCCCAGCATTTT. Encoded protein: CASSPAGSGQPQHF.

This clonotype was observed at least ten times. This sequence joins TRBV7-9 and TRBJ1-4; D is undetermined. The CDR3 runs to 13 residues. Trimming took off 2 bases at V and 7 bases at J, with 8 bases between the two ends. The germline V gene has CDR1 SEHNR and CDR2 FQNEAQ (reference sequence). The CDR3: CASSLFTFEKLFF. The DNA for the CDR3 is TGTGCCAGCAGCTTATTTACTTTTGAAAAACTGTTTTTT. Based on the CDR3 plus reference TRBV7-9 and TRBJ1-4, the full variable domain is DTGVSQNPRHKITKRGQNVTFRCDPISEHNRLYWYRQTLGQGPEFLTYFQNEAQLEKSRLLSDRFSAERPKGSFSTLEIQRTEQGDSAMYLCASSLFTFEKLFFGSGTQLSVL.

This clonotype has a handful of counts. Mismatch with germline at one junction end may stem from a read error. The CDR3 here is CASSPGKGGRLHF. CDR3 sequence (DNA): TGCGCCAGCAGCCCTGGCAAGGGGGGCCGGCTCCACTTC. The V and J genes are TRBV5-1 and TRBJ2-1; D tentatively fits TRBD1 or TRBD2 (6 bases each). The CDR3 totals 13 residues. CDR1 is SGHRS, CDR2 YFSETQ, per germline.

This clonotype was detected many times. The V gene is TRBV28, the J gene TRBJ1-5; TRBD1 matches at 8 bases. Germline V gives CDR1 MDHEN, CDR2 SYDVKM. V lost 5 bases to trimming and J lost 1 base; unmatched junction nucleotides: 7. This CDR3 has 16 residues. The CDR3 DNA follows: TGTGCCAGCAGTATGGGACAGGTTCTCAGCAATCAGCCCCAGCATTTT. Amino acid sequence: CASSMGQVLSNQPQHF.

This clonotype has just a few counts. V gene TRBV7-2 combines with J gene TRBJ2-7; D is ambiguous. Trimming left V 1 base short and J 2 bases short, with 9 bases between. CDR3 length: 14 amino acids. Germline CDR1 is SGHTA and CDR2 is FQGNSA. In nucleotides, the CDR3 is TGTGCCAGCAGCTTAGGACCGCGAACCTACGAGCAGTACTTC. Translated: CASSLGPRTYEQYF.

This clonotype was seen repeatedly, ten times or more. This chain connects TRBV6-5 to TRBJ2-4; 8 nucleotides line up with TRBD1. Germline values: CDR1 MNHEY, CDR2 SVGAGI. This CDR3 contains 13 residues. Losses at the gene ends were 6 bases for V and 6 bases for J; bases not matched to a gene: 4. This CDR3 reads CASSRGQGNIQYF. The CDR3, as DNA: TGTGCCAGCAGCCGCGGACAGGGAAACATTCAGTACTTC.

This clonotype was observed a few times. This chain links TRBV30 with TRBJ1-3, with D possibly TRBD1 on 6 matching bases. The CDR3 totals 13 residues. Germline V gene sequence: CDR1 GTSNPN, CDR2 SVGIG (reference sequence). V gave up 3 bases and J gave up 3 bases, with 9 bases separating them. In nucleotides, the CDR3 is TGTGCCTGGAGCAGGGGAGGTGGAAACACCATATATTTT. Its protein is CAWSRGGGNTIYF. The full variable domain, rest sourced from reference TRBV30 and TRBJ1-3, is SQTIHQWPATLVQPVGSPLSLECTVEGTSNPNLYWYRQAAGRGLQLLFYSVGIGQISSEVPQNLSASRPQDRQFILSSKKLLLSDSGFYLCAWSRGGGNTIYFGEGSWLTVV.

This clonotype came up many times. As DNA, the CDR3 is TGTGCCAGCAGGCTAGGGGGGATCTCCTATAATTCACCCCTCCACTTT. Residues: CASRLGGISYNSPLHF. The chain links TRBV12-3 or TRBV12-4 to TRBJ1-6, with D perhaps TRBD1 (6 bases). With 6 bases removed from V and 0 bases from J, the gap between germline ends came to 12 bases. The length of the CDR3 is 16 residues.

This clonotype was seen more than once but under ten times. V gene TRBV20-1 combines with J gene TRBJ2-3; D unresolved. Germline CDR1 is DFQATT and CDR2 is SNEGSKA (reference sequence). CDR3 length: 13 residues. Deletions cut 5 bases from V and 1 base from J, with 10 bases between. The CDR3 coding sequence is TGCAGTGCTCGGCCCGGAGGCACAGATACGCAGTATTTT. Translated, it gives CSARPGGTDTQYF.

The sample holds many counts of this clonotype. This chain links TRBV29-1 with TRBJ2-4; 7 bases are a match to TRBD1. J lost 0 bases, V lost 7 bases, and 9 bases had no gene match. CDR3 length equals 15 residues. CDR1 and CDR2 (germline): SQVTM, ANQGSEA. CDR3 sequence reads: CSATGTVLAKNIQYF. For the CDR3, the DNA is TGCAGCGCTACTGGGACAGTTCTAGCCAAAAACATTCAGTACTTC. The full variable domain, its missing parts supplied by reference TRBV29-1 and TRBJ2-4, is SAVISQKPSRDICQRGTSLTIQCQVDSQVTMMFWYRQQPGQSLTLIATANQGSEATYESGFVIDKFPISRPNLTFSTLTVSNMSPEDSSIYLCSATGTVLAKNIQYFGAGTRLSVL.

CDR3 bases: TGTGCCAGCACCCCCGCGAACACCGGGGAGCTGTTTTTT. Amino acid sequence: CASTPANTGELFF. The chain combines TRBV7-2 with TRBJ2-2, with D uncertain. V lost 7 bases, J lost 0 bases, and 6 bases lay in between. Germline CDR1 reads SGHTA; CDR2 reads FQGNSA. This CDR3 is built from 13 residues.

The sample holds many counts of this clonotype. The chain links TRBV12-3 or TRBV12-4 to TRBJ1-3; the D is unclear. CDR3 length: 12 residues. V was cut by 3 bases and J by 2 bases, with 2 bases left in between. The CDR3 loop is CASSFPGNTIYF. The CDR3 DNA reads TGTGCCAGCAGTTTCCCTGGAAACACCATATATTTT.

This clonotype has a count of ten or more. The V gene is TRBV27, the J gene TRBJ1-5; no clear D gene. This CDR3 region has 15 residues. V gave up 4 bases and J gave up 0 bases, with 10 bases separating them. Germline V lookup: CDR1 MNHEY, CDR2 SMNVEV (reference sequence). The CDR3 nucleotides read TGTGCCAGCAGTTCTGGCAGCTATAGCAATCAGCCCCAGCATTTT. This translates into CASSSGSYSNQPQHF.

This clonotype was recorded many times. The chain has TRBV12-3 or TRBV12-4 and TRBJ1-4, with D uncertain. The V gene lost 3 bases and the J gene lost 3 bases, with 8 bases spanning the gap. The CDR3 loop spans 14 amino acids. As DNA, the CDR3 is TGTGCCAGCAGTTTCCGGACGTCTAATGAAAAACTGTTTTTT. This codes for CASSFRTSNEKLFF.

The chain recombines TRBV6-5 with TRBJ1-3, with unresolved D. The CDR3 length is 14 residues. Germline assignment: CDR1 MNHEY and CDR2 SVGAGI. V lost 6 bases and J 4 bases, leaving 13 bases between the germline ends. The CDR3 is CASSPLMTGNTIYF. The DNA of the CDR3 is TGTGCCAGCAGCCCACTCATGACAGGAAACACCATATATTTT.

This clonotype was observed at least ten times. This rearrangement joins TRBV6-6 to TRBJ2-5; D not certain. Germline V lookup: CDR1 MNHNY, CDR2 SVGAGI (reference sequence). This CDR3 comprises 11 residues. V lost 6 bases to trimming and J lost 2 bases, with 4 bases between them. The CDR3 region has the DNA TGTGCCAGCAGGAGTCAAGAGACCCAGTACTTC. It codes for CASRSQETQYF.

For this clonotype: This sequence may be a read error, since a much larger clone differs from it by one base. The genes are TRBV7-2 and TRBJ1-2, with a weak D call TRBD1 (5 bases). Germline CDR1 is SGHTA and CDR2 is FQGNSA. The CDR3 totals 15 residues. The CDR3 nucleotides are TGTGCCAGCAGCTTAGCGACAGATAGAGTTCATGGCTACATCTTC. It is translated as CASSLATDRVHGYIF.

A few counts support this clonotype. The V gene is TRBV9, the J gene TRBJ1-6; 9 nucleotides match TRBD1. The CDR3 spans 15 residues. After removal of 4 bases from V and 5 bases from J, the junction contained 4 bases not matched to a gene. Germline loops: CDR1 SGDLS, CDR2 YYNGEE. CDR3 sequence (DNA): TGTGCCAGCAGCCCACGACAGGGGGATAATTCACCCCTCCACTTT. It encodes CASSPRQGDNSPLHF. Based on the CDR3 plus reference TRBV9 and TRBJ1-6, the full variable domain is DSGVTQTPKHLITATGQRVTLRCSPRSGDLSVYWYQQSLDQGLQFLIQYYNGEERAKGNILERFSAQQFPDLHSELNLSSLELGDSALYFCASSPRQGDNSPLHFGNGTRLTVT.

This clonotype was recorded at least ten times. V usage is TRBV3-1 and J usage is TRBJ1-1; D not resolved. Trimming removed 4 bases from V and 3 bases from J, with 6 bases in between. In germline, CDR1 is LGHDT, CDR2 YNNKEL (reference sequence). This CDR3 contains 12 residues. This CDR3 is CASSLKDTEAFF. Written as DNA, the CDR3 is TGTGCCAGCAGCCTGAAGGACACTGAAGCTTTCTTT.